This T cell receptor (beta chain) was sequenced for a study of T cell responses to AZD1222 COVID-19 vaccine. Overall study findings and caveats: The donor cohort was predominantly white British with a female majority, and clonal diversity may have been underestimated.

CDR3 length: 16 residues. Between the trimmed V and J ends, which lost 2 bases and 0 bases, there was a span of 10 bases. Germline assignment: CDR1 LGHDT and CDR2 YNNKEL (reference sequence). Repertoires were generated with immunoSEQ multiplex PCR, while TCRdb's copy carries only in-frame clones and drops some. Of 95,000 to 150,000 clones detected, more than 85% appear once; the ten largest clones hold around 5%. As concerns this clone: Its antigen is as yet unknown.

This receptor was identified in an adult who received the AZD1222 COVID-19 vaccine. The specimen was peripheral blood, collected 28 days after the second AZD1222 dose. This chain connects TRBV3-1 (or the pseudogene TRBV3-2) to TRBJ1-4; D gene unclear. The CDR3 bases are TGTGCCAGCAGCCAACCGACGGCAGCAACTAATGAAAAACTGTTTTTT. This codes for CASSQPTAATNEKLFF.